This T cell receptor (beta chain) was captured by sequencing in a study of CD8 T cells in ankylosing spondylitis (dated by TCRdb to about 2017). Looking at the study overall: To find TCR variants linked to disease, the study profiled T cell receptor beta repertoires in ankylosing spondylitis patients and healthy donors. In total, the full study cohort was made up of some 110 healthy donors and approximately 24 ankylosing spondylitis patients. Samples of peripheral blood were taken, and for ankylosing spondylitis patients, synovial fluid was collected as well.

The germline V gene provides CDR1 SQVTM and CDR2 ANQGSEA. V trim: 6 bases; J trim: 4 bases; unmatched bases: 8. Its CDR3 holds 14 amino acids, cysteine through phenylalanine. Of the read, only the CDR3 DNA is kept; its 42 bases are in frame from base 1. Points the paper makes about the study in general: A TCR beta motif of several highly homologous amino acid variants appeared characteristic of blood from ankylosing spondylitis patients. Some motif variants were previously reported in synovial fluid and blood of reactive arthritis patients, suggesting common disease-initiation mechanisms. According to the report, matched synovial fluid samples from ankylosing spondylitis patients were significantly enriched for the disease-linked clones. The disease-linked clones had a CD8+ phenotype and were found at relatively low frequencies in peripheral blood.

This clonotype was detected many times. Its antigen is still unknown. Nothing much larger sits one base from this clone, and base qualities are not available. Sequenced on an Illumina HiSeq 2500. Quantitative 5'-RACE with molecular barcodes was used to prepare TCR beta libraries. In the source study's methods: Disease-linked TCR variants were identified with a new computational method built on a probabilistic model of VDJ rearrangement. TCRdb redid the processing of the public reads, applying fastp at Q25 and MiXCR, and retained in-frame beta chains. All rows with the same CDR3 protein become a single entry with the most common DNA and genes. The V and J calls, along with clone size, are taken from TCRdb and not from the paper's own processing. In all, the sample holds 150,000 to 200,000 distinct CDR3 sequences, and roughly 18% of those were seen once. The ten largest clonotypes hold roughly 4.5% of the sample.

The sequenced sample was blood, either unsorted or a sorted T cell fraction (not recorded which). Recombination connected TRBV29-1 to TRBJ2-1, with 8 bases aligning to TRBD2. This TCR was recovered from a male donor aged 10-30 years with ankylosing spondylitis or in good health (not recorded which). Donor details come from another sample of the same person, matched by shared clones. The CDR3 sequence is CSVVGRAPYNEQFF. The DNA reads as follows: TGCAGCGTGGTCGGGAGGGCCCCGTACAATGAGCAGTTCTTC.